These T cell receptor beta chains were read from a single sample in a study of technical replicates of blood from four donors. Using immunoSEQ multiplex PCR, the repertoire was profiled, and TCRdb retains in-frame clones only, with some absent. This table has about 70,000 clones, almost 95% appearing once. The sequenced material came from T cells isolated from PBMCs. The source of these receptors is a human donor in good health. CDR3s include the opening cysteine and the closing phenylalanine or tryptophan. A D gene is named only where the DNA matches it firmly. The size of a clone is reported for some rows only, either as once, few or many, or as a class for expanded clones.

V gene: TRBV6-5; J gene: TRBJ2-3; clone size: -; D gene: TRBD2; CDR3 DNA: TGTGCCAGCAGTTACTGGACTACAGCGGGACCAGATACGCAGTATTTT; CDR3 protein: CASSYWTTAGPDTQYF
V gene: TRBV10-3; J gene: TRBJ1-2; clone size: once; D gene: -; CDR3 DNA: TGTGCCGTCGAGGACGGGAGCTCTAACTATGGCTACACCTTC; CDR3 protein: CAVEDGSSNYGYTF
V gene: TRBV7-3; J gene: TRBJ2-1; clone size: -; D gene: TRBD1; CDR3 DNA: TGTGCCAGCAGCTCAACAGGGGACAATGAGCAGTTCTTC; CDR3 protein: CASSSTGDNEQFF
V gene: TRBV30; J gene: TRBJ1-1; clone size: -; D gene: -; CDR3 DNA: TGTGCCTGGAGTGTATTAGCCGACCACGGAGCTTTCTTT; CDR3 protein: CAWSVLADHGAFF
V gene: TRBV2; J gene: TRBJ2-5; clone size: -; D gene: TRBD1; CDR3 DNA: TGTGCCAGCGGTTGGGACAGGTACCAAGAGACCCAGTACTTC; CDR3 protein: CASGWDRYQETQYF
V gene: TRBV11-3; J gene: TRBJ1-1; clone size: -; D gene: TRBD1; CDR3 DNA: TGTGCCAGCATGGGACAGACCAACACTGAAGCTTTCTTT; CDR3 protein: CASMGQTNTEAFF
V gene: TRBV5-1; J gene: TRBJ1-1; clone size: once; D gene: -; CDR3 DNA: TGCGCCAGCAGCTTAAGGGGTGGGACTGAAGCTTTCTTT; CDR3 protein: CASSLRGGTEAFF
V gene: TRBV6-1; J gene: TRBJ1-6; clone size: -; D gene: TRBD1; CDR3 DNA: TGTGCCAGCAGTGGGGACAGGGTTTCACCCCTCCACTTT; CDR3 protein: CASSGDRVSPLHF
V gene: TRBV6-6; J gene: TRBJ1-5; clone size: -; D gene: -; CDR3 DNA: TGTGCCAGCAGTAAACGGGAAAGCAATCAGCCCCAGCATTTT; CDR3 protein: CASSKRESNQPQHF
V gene: TRBV7-9; J gene: TRBJ2-2; clone size: -; D gene: -; CDR3 DNA: TGTGCCAGCAGCTTAAGCTCTACCGTGAACACCGGGGAGCTGTTTTTT; CDR3 protein: CASSLSSTVNTGELFF
V gene: TRBV6-1; J gene: TRBJ1-1; clone size: -; D gene: -; CDR3 DNA: TGTGCCAGCAGTGAACCAGGGCTGAACACTGAAGCTTTCTTT; CDR3 protein: CASSEPGLNTEAFF
V gene: TRBV7-2; J gene: TRBJ2-4; clone size: -; D gene: -; CDR3 DNA: TGTGCCAGCAGCTTAGCCGGGGAAAACATTCAGTACTTC; CDR3 protein: CASSLAGENIQYF
V gene: TRBV7-9; J gene: TRBJ1-1; clone size: once; D gene: -; CDR3 DNA: TGTGCCAGCAGCCTTCTCCCCCAAGACGGAGGGCTGAACACTGAAGCTTTCTTT; CDR3 protein: CASSLLPQDGGLNTEAFF
V gene: TRBV5-1; J gene: TRBJ1-5; clone size: -; D gene: TRBD1; CDR3 DNA: TGCGCCAGCAGCTTGGAGGGACAGGCGTTTCAGCCCCAGCATTTT; CDR3 protein: CASSLEGQAFQPQHF
V gene: TRBV19; J gene: TRBJ1-2; clone size: -; D gene: TRBD1; CDR3 DNA: TGTGCCAGTAGTGTTAACAGGGGATCCGGCTACACCTTC; CDR3 protein: CASSVNRGSGYTF
V gene: TRBV28; J gene: TRBJ1-1; clone size: -; D gene: -; CDR3 DNA: TGTGCCAGCAGAAATGGGGGGAGGACTGAAGCTTTCTTT; CDR3 protein: CASRNGGRTEAFF
V gene: TRBV28; J gene: TRBJ2-1; clone size: -; D gene: -; CDR3 DNA: TGTGCCAGCAGTTTAACTACAGGGAGCTCCTACAATGAGCAGTTCTTC; CDR3 protein: CASSLTTGSSYNEQFF
V gene: TRBV6-6; J gene: TRBJ2-7; clone size: -; D gene: TRBD1; CDR3 DNA: TGTGCCAGCAGCTCATTTTTGGACAGGGCCGAGCAGTACTTC; CDR3 protein: CASSSFLDRAEQYF
V gene: TRBV6-1; J gene: TRBJ2-3; clone size: -; D gene: -; CDR3 DNA: TGTGCCAGCAGTGAAGTGGGTAGCATAGATACGCAGTATTTT; CDR3 protein: CASSEVGSIDTQYF
V gene: TRBV19; J gene: TRBJ1-2; clone size: -; D gene: TRBD1; CDR3 DNA: TGTGCCAGTAGTATCCTATCAGAGACAGGGGATGGCTACACCTTC; CDR3 protein: CASSILSETGDGYTF
V gene: TRBV6-1; J gene: TRBJ2-7; clone size: -; D gene: -; CDR3 DNA: TGTGCCAGCAGAGTAGACAGGTTCTCCTACGAGCAGTACTTC; CDR3 protein: CASRVDRFSYEQYF
V gene: TRBV18; J gene: TRBJ1-1; clone size: -; D gene: TRBD1; CDR3 DNA: TGTGCCAGCTCACCTTATGGACAGGATCGAGAGGAAGCTTTCTTT; CDR3 protein: CASSPYGQDREEAFF
V gene: TRBV2; J gene: TRBJ1-1; clone size: -; D gene: TRBD1; CDR3 DNA: TGTGCCAGCACCCTGGACAGGGAGAACACTGAAGCTTTCTTT; CDR3 protein: CASTLDRENTEAFF
V gene: TRBV2; J gene: TRBJ2-7; clone size: -; D gene: TRBD1; CDR3 DNA: TGTGCCAGCAGTGAAGCCCAGGACAGGGAAACCCACGAGCAGTACTTC; CDR3 protein: CASSEAQDRETHEQYF
V gene: TRBV6-1; J gene: TRBJ2-5; clone size: -; D gene: -; CDR3 DNA: TGTGCCAGCAGTGTACTCATACAAGAGACCCAGTACTTC; CDR3 protein: CASSVLIQETQYF
V gene: TRBV19; J gene: TRBJ1-1; clone size: -; D gene: -; CDR3 DNA: TGTGCCAGTAGTATAGGGGCTGTGGCTCTGAACACTGAAGCTTTCTTT; CDR3 protein: CASSIGAVALNTEAFF
V gene: TRBV27; J gene: TRBJ2-7; clone size: -; D gene: -; CDR3 DNA: TGTGCCAGCAGTCCCCGACAGGACAGCCACGAGCAGTACTTC; CDR3 protein: CASSPRQDSHEQYF
V gene: TRBV4-1; J gene: TRBJ2-7; clone size: once; D gene: -; CDR3 DNA: TGCGCCAGCAGCCAGATAAGAGGCGACTACGAGCAGTACTTC; CDR3 protein: CASSQIRGDYEQYF
V gene: TRBV6-5; J gene: TRBJ2-1; clone size: -; D gene: TRBD2; CDR3 DNA: TGTGCCAGCAGTCCTGGGACTAGCGGGAGTTCTGAGCAGTTCTTC; CDR3 protein: CASSPGTSGSSEQFF
V gene: TRBV11-1; J gene: TRBJ1-3; clone size: -; D gene: -; CDR3 DNA: TGTGCCAGCAGCCCAGGACAGCTACTCCTTACCTCTGGAAACACCATATATTTT; CDR3 protein: CASSPGQLLLTSGNTIYF
V gene: TRBV14; J gene: TRBJ1-2; clone size: -; D gene: -; CDR3 DNA: TGTGCCAGCAGCCAAGAAAATCATCAGGGCTTTCTACGGGGCTACACCTTC; CDR3 protein: CASSQENHQGFLRGYTF
V gene: TRBV27; J gene: TRBJ2-5; clone size: -; D gene: TRBD1; CDR3 DNA: TGTGCCAGCAGTGGGACAGGGGATTGGGAGACCCAGTACTTC; CDR3 protein: CASSGTGDWETQYF
V gene: TRBV5-1; J gene: TRBJ2-1; clone size: -; D gene: -; CDR3 DNA: TGCGCCAGCAGCTTATCTTTAGTGACTGGAAATGAGCAGTTCTTC; CDR3 protein: CASSLSLVTGNEQFF
V gene: TRBV4-1; J gene: TRBJ2-7; clone size: once; D gene: -; CDR3 DNA: TGCGCCAGCAGCATCCGGGACTCAACCTACGAGCAGTACTTC; CDR3 protein: CASSIRDSTYEQYF
V gene: TRBV15; J gene: TRBJ2-1; clone size: -; D gene: TRBD2; CDR3 DNA: TGTGCCACAGATCTAGCGGGAGGAAGTAATGAGCAGTTCTTC; CDR3 protein: CATDLAGGSNEQFF
V gene: TRBV19; J gene: TRBJ2-1; clone size: -; D gene: TRBD2; CDR3 DNA: TGTGCCAGTAGTATAGGGGGTAGCGGGGCCTACAATGAGCAGTTCTTC; CDR3 protein: CASSIGGSGAYNEQFF
V gene: TRBV4-1; J gene: TRBJ2-7; clone size: -; D gene: TRBD1; CDR3 DNA: TGCGCCAGCAGCCAAGTAAGGGGGCCCTACGAGCAGTACTTC; CDR3 protein: CASSQVRGPYEQYF
V gene: TRBV6-5; J gene: TRBJ1-4; clone size: -; D gene: -; CDR3 DNA: TGTGCCAGCAGTTACAGGGGGGGTTTCAATGAAAAACTGTTTTTT; CDR3 protein: CASSYRGGFNEKLFF
V gene: TRBV27; J gene: TRBJ2-3; clone size: -; D gene: -; CDR3 DNA: TGTGCCGCCGGAGAATTCACAGATACGCAGTATTTT; CDR3 protein: CAAGEFTDTQYF
V gene: TRBV28; J gene: TRBJ2-7; clone size: -; D gene: TRBD1; CDR3 DNA: TGTGCCAGCACCCGGGACAGCTTCTACGAGCAGTACTTC; CDR3 protein: CASTRDSFYEQYF
V gene: TRBV28; J gene: TRBJ2-3; clone size: -; D gene: -; CDR3 DNA: TGTGCCAGCAGTAAAGGACTACTGCGAGATACGCAGTATTTT; CDR3 protein: CASSKGLLRDTQYF
V gene: TRBV7-2; J gene: TRBJ1-2; clone size: -; D gene: -; CDR3 DNA: TGTGCCAGCAGCTTAGCTGCAGGTCTGACAGGAGTCCATGGCTACACCTTC; CDR3 protein: CASSLAAGLTGVHGYTF
V gene: TRBV7-9; J gene: TRBJ1-1; clone size: -; D gene: -; CDR3 DNA: TGTGCCAGCAGCACCACACAGGGTATATACACTGAAGCTTTCTTT; CDR3 protein: CASSTTQGIYTEAFF
V gene: TRBV27; J gene: TRBJ1-5; clone size: -; D gene: -; CDR3 DNA: TGTGCCAGCCGACCGTCAGGGATGCTGCCCCAGCATTTT; CDR3 protein: CASRPSGMLPQHF
V gene: TRBV5-1; J gene: TRBJ2-2; clone size: -; D gene: TRBD2; CDR3 DNA: TGCGCCAGCAGCTTCCAGCGGGAGAACACCGGGGAGCTGTTTTTT; CDR3 protein: CASSFQRENTGELFF
V gene: TRBV19; J gene: TRBJ2-7; clone size: -; D gene: TRBD1; CDR3 DNA: TGTGCCAGTAGTATGGCGCGGGACAGGGCTTATGAGCAGTACTTC; CDR3 protein: CASSMARDRAYEQYF
V gene: TRBV4-1; J gene: TRBJ2-7; clone size: -; D gene: TRBD2; CDR3 DNA: TGCGCCAGCAGCCAAGTCCAGGGACTAGCGGGAGGCGAGCAGTACTTC; CDR3 protein: CASSQVQGLAGGEQYF
V gene: TRBV6-1; J gene: TRBJ2-7; clone size: -; D gene: -; CDR3 DNA: TGTGCCAGCACCTTAGGGGACGAGCAGTACTTC; CDR3 protein: CASTLGDEQYF
V gene: TRBV2; J gene: TRBJ1-2; clone size: -; D gene: -; CDR3 DNA: TGTGCCAGCAGTGAAGTTATACGCGTGGACTATGGCTACACCTTC; CDR3 protein: CASSEVIRVDYGYTF
V gene: TRBV30; J gene: TRBJ2-2; clone size: -; D gene: TRBD2; CDR3 DNA: TGTGCCTGGAATCCACGGCCGGGACTAGCGGCCGGGGAGCTGTTTTTT; CDR3 protein: CAWNPRPGLAAGELFF